These T cell receptor beta chains were read from a single sample in a study of T cell responses to AZD1222 COVID-19 vaccine. Generated by immunoSEQ multiplex PCR, the TCRdb table keeps only in-frame clones and is missing some. The table includes approximately 80,000 clones, approximately 83% detected once. Sequenced here: peripheral blood, sampled 28 days after the second AZD1222 dose. These receptors all come from an adult who received the AZD1222 COVID-19 vaccine. Both conserved end residues are part of each CDR3. A D gene is named only where the DNA matches it firmly. Size is omitted from some rows. Given values are once, few, many or a class for expanded clones.

clone size,V gene,J gene,D gene,CDR3 DNA,CDR3 protein
few,TRBV2,TRBJ1-3,.,TGTGCCAGCAGTGAGTACGGGTCCGGAAACACCATATATTTT,CASSEYGSGNTIYF
.,TRBV28,TRBJ1-5,.,TGTGCCAGCAGTACAGGATTCTATAGCAATCAGCCCCAGCATTTT,CASSTGFYSNQPQHF
.,TRBV10-2,TRBJ1-1,.,TGCGCCAGCAGTGATGGCACCACTGAAGCTTTCTTT,CASSDGTTEAFF
.,TRBV5-1,TRBJ1-3,.,TGCGCCAGCAGCTTGGCCGGTGCCAGTTACTCTGGAAACACCATATATTTT,CASSLAGASYSGNTIYF
.,TRBV27,TRBJ1-5,.,TGTGCCAGCAGTTTATCAAGGAGCAGGGGAGGGCAGCCCCAGCATTTT,CASSLSRSRGGQPQHF
once,TRBV19,TRBJ1-1,.,TGTGCCAGTAGTACCTGGCAACCCGAACGTGCTGAAGCTTTCTTT,CASSTWQPERAEAFF
.,TRBV2,TRBJ2-5,.,TGTGCCAGCAGACAAAGGGTAAACCAAGAGACCCAGTACTTC,CASRQRVNQETQYF
few,TRBV7-9,TRBJ2-5,.,TGTGCCAGCAGCTTAGTTGGGGGATCCGAGACCCAGTACTTC,CASSLVGGSETQYF
.,TRBV27,TRBJ2-3,.,TGTGCCAGCAGCCAGGGGTTCGGCACAGATACGCAGTATTTT,CASSQGFGTDTQYF
.,TRBV7-3,TRBJ2-3,TRBD1,TGTGCCAGCAGCTCCTTACAGGGGGACCCAGATACGCAGTATTTT,CASSSLQGDPDTQYF
.,TRBV6-1,TRBJ1-5,TRBD1,TGTGCCAGCAGTGAGGGACAGGAGATATACCCCCAGCATTTT,CASSEGQEIYPQHF
.,TRBV3-1/TRBV3-2,TRBJ1-2,TRBD1,TGTGCCAGCCAAGAACGACAGGGGGCCTTTGGCTACACCTTC,CASQERQGAFGYTF
.,TRBV12-3/TRBV12-4,TRBJ1-1,.,TGTGCCAGCAGGGTGCAGGTGAACACTGAAGCTTTCTTT,CASRVQVNTEAFF
few,TRBV5-4,TRBJ1-6,.,TGTGCCAGCAGCTTGGTGGGCCAGGGCGATCCACCCCTCCACTTT,CASSLVGQGDPPLHF
.,TRBV28,TRBJ1-4,.,TGTGCCAGCAGAAGGGAATTAAGGGAAAAACTGTTTTTT,CASRRELREKLFF
.,TRBV19,TRBJ2-5,TRBD2,TGTGCCAGTAGTAAAGGACTAGCGATCGAGACCCAGTACTTC,CASSKGLAIETQYF
medium-sized,TRBV5-4,TRBJ1-6,TRBD1,TGTGCCAGCAGCTTGGAAGGGACAGTCAATTCACCCCTCCACTTT,CASSLEGTVNSPLHF
few,TRBV28,TRBJ2-1,TRBD2,TGTGCCAGCAGTTCGCGCAGCGGGAACAATGAGCAGTTCTTC,CASSSRSGNNEQFF
.,TRBV9,TRBJ2-7,TRBD2,TGTGCCAGCAGCGTAGTTCCAGCGGGAGGCCCCTACGAGCAGTACTTC,CASSVVPAGGPYEQYF
once,TRBV21-1,TRBJ2-5,.,TGTGCCAGCAGCAAAGTAAGGGTGCCGACCCAGTACTTC,CASSKVRVPTQYF
.,TRBV24-1,TRBJ1-2,.,TGTGCCACCAGTGATTTATTGCTAAGTCATGGCTACACCTTC,CATSDLLLSHGYTF
once,TRBV27,TRBJ2-2,.,TGTGCCAGCCTATGGGCGAACACCGGGGAGCTGTTTTTT,CASLWANTGELFF
.,TRBV19,TRBJ2-1,.,TGTGCCAGCCGACTACTAGCAACTAACTCCTACAATGAGCAGTTCTTC,CASRLLATNSYNEQFF
.,TRBV18,TRBJ2-5,TRBD1,TGTGCCAGCTCACGCTACAGGGGGGAGACCCAGTACTTC,CASSRYRGETQYF